This T cell receptor beta chain emerged from a study of T cell repertoires in aging, cancer and after chemotherapy. Study-wide context: The whole study produced a dataset of around 8.4 million TCR reads. Study results and limitations: Untreated cancer patients had significantly lower blood TCR diversity than age-matched healthy donors. Rebound thymic output was suggested by rising median generation probability during chemotherapy in each cancer cohort.

Germline CDR1 SGHRS, CDR2 YFSETQ. Trimming cost V 3 bases and J 4 bases; bases outside gene matches: 3. The CDR3 consists of 13 residues. Concerning this clonotype itself: Antigen specificity is unknown.

Peripheral blood genomic DNA, not sorted cells or RNA, was the template. A mixed TRB-A/B primer pool amplified rearranged TRB by multiplex touch-down PCR. Using its own MiXCR run on the multiplex PCR reads, TCRdb lists one record per CDR3 protein. The sample has around 1,700 distinct CDR3 sequences, about 32% seen once. The specimen sequenced was blood. This clonotype was obtained from a human donor with a blood cancer. The rearrangement uses TRBV5-1 and TRBJ1-2; TRBD1 matches 7 bases. The CDR3 DNA is TGCGCCAGCAGCTATACAGGGGCCTATGGCTACACCTTC. Its translation is CASSYTGAYGYTF.